This entry describes one T cell receptor beta chain. This record comes from a study of blood T cell repertoires in COVID-19. Clones were read by immunoSEQ multiplex PCR, and TCRdb kept only the in-frame ones, dropping some. The top ten hold about 2.1% of the sample, which has about 400,000 clones, nearly 90% seen once. V was trimmed by 4 bases and J by 4 bases, leaving 12 bases between them. This CDR3 region has 14 residues. Germline lookup yields CDR1 SGDLS and CDR2 YYNGEE. This clonotype was obtained from a woman under 30 with acute COVID-19. The chain links TRBV9 to TRBJ2-1; no clear D gene. Sequenced sample: PBMCs or T cells enriched from blood (not recorded which). In nucleotides, the CDR3 is TGTGCCAGCAGCTCCACGACTGGTTACAATGAGCAGTTCTTC. This codes for CASSSTTGYNEQFF.